Below, one TCR beta chain is given with its context. The germline V and J ends were trimmed by 2 bases and 1 base, with 19 bases remaining between them. CDR1 and CDR2 (germline): DFQATT, SNEGSKA (reference sequence). CDR3 length: 17 amino acids. This entry is derived from a study of CD8 T cells in Susac syndrome. Random hexamers served to reverse transcribe about 0.45 to 1 ug RNA. Each CDR3 protein gets one entry after TCRdb re-called the immunoSEQ multiplex PCR reads with MiXCR. The sample includes about 300,000 distinct CDR3 sequences, just over 90% of them seen just once. This clonotype was sampled from a human donor with multiple sclerosis. V gene TRBV20-1 combines with J gene TRBJ2-3; possible D gene TRBD2, 6 bases. The material sequenced was CD4+ T cells from PBMCs. CDR3 in DNA: TGCAGTGCTAGACTACCGGGGGTCGCTCCAGGCACAGATACGCAGTATTTT. This translates into CSARLPGVAPGTDTQYF.